This paragraph covers one TCR beta chain sequence. Its cognate antigen is unknown. The data belong to a study of T cell repertoires in cytomegalovirus infection. A single record per CDR3 protein comes from TCRdb applying MiXCR to the reads. Among about 570,000 distinct CDR3 sequences listed, around two fifths were seen once. Germline V lookup: CDR1 SEHNR, CDR2 FQNEAQ (reference sequence). The CDR3 has 14 amino acids. V was trimmed by 4 bases and J by 3 bases, leaving 13 bases between them. This rearrangement joins TRBV7-9 to TRBJ2-7, with D possibly matching TRBD2 (5 bases). The material sequenced was cultured PBMCs, taken from culture after CMV antigen stimulation. This sequence originates from a human donor in good health (CMV status not recorded). Some clones in this sample may be carry-over from other donors' samples. The CDR3 DNA reads as TGTGCCAGCAGCTCTGGACTGGATTACTACGAGCAGTACTTC. Translating gives CASSSGLDYYEQYF.